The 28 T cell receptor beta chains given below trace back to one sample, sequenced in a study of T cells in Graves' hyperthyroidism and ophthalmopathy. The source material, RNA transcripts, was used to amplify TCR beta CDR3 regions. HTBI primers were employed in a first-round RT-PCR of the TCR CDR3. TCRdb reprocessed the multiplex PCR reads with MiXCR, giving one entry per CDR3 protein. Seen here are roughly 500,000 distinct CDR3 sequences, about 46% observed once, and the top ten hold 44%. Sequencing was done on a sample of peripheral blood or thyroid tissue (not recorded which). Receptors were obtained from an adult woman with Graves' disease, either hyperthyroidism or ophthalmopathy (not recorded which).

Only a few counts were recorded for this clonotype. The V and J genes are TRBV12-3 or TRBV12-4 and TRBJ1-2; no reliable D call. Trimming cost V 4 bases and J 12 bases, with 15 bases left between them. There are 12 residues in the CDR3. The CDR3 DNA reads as TGTGCCAGCAGTTCGCACTTATCTGGAAACACCTTC. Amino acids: CASSSHLSGNTF.

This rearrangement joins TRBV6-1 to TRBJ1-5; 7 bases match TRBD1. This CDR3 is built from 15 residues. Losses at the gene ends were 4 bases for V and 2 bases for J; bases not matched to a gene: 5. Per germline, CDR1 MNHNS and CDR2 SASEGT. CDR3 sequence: CASSAPGTGNQPQHF. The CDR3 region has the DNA TGTGCCAGCAGTGCTCCCGGGACAGGCAATCAGCCCCAGCATTTT.

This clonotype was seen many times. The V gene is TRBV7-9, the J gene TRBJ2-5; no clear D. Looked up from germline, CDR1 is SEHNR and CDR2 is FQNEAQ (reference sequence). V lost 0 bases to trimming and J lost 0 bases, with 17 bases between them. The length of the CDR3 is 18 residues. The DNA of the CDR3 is TGTGCCAGCAGCTTAGCGGCTAGTCTGTATGGGAACCAAGAGACCCAGTACTTC. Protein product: CASSLAASLYGNQETQYF.

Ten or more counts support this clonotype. The CDR3 DNA reads as TGTGCCAGCAGCTATGACACGAGCTCTGGAAACACCATATATTTT. This gives the protein CASSYDTSSGNTIYF. V is TRBV7-9 and J is TRBJ1-3; unclear D gene. Trimming pared 4 bases from V and 0 bases from J, leaving 10 bases between. Germline CDR1 is SEHNR and CDR2 is FQNEAQ (reference sequence). CDR3 length: 15 amino acids.

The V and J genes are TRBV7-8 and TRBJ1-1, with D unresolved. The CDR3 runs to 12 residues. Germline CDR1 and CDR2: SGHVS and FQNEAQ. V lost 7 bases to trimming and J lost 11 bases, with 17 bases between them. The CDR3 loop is CASNRGSGVAFF. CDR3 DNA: TGTGCCAGCAACCGAGGTTCCGGCGTCGCTTTCTTT.

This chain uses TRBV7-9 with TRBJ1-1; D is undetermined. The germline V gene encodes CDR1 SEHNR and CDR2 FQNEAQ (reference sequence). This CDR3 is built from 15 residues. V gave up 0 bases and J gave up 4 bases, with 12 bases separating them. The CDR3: CASSLALVVSTEAFF. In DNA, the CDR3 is TGTGCCAGCAGCTTAGCCTTGGTGGTATCCACTGAAGCTTTCTTT.

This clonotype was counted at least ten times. The CDR3, as DNA: TGCAGGGGGGTTTGGGGGGGAGGTACTGAAGCTTTCTTT. Residues: CRGVWGGGTEAFF. The V gene is TRBV20-1, the J gene TRBJ1-1; D may be TRBD1 (5 bases). This CDR3 region has 13 residues. In germline, CDR1 is DFQATT, CDR2 SNEGSKA (reference sequence).

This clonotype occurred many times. CDR3 protein: CASSYPPKQGSNGYTF. CDR3 DNA: TGTGCCAGCAGCTACCCCCCTAAACAGGGATCGAATGGCTACACCTTC. V gene TRBV13 combines with J gene TRBJ1-2; D might be TRBD1 (6 bases). The CDR3 is 16 amino acids. Trimming stripped 4 bases from V and 6 bases from J, with 21 bases between. Per the germline V gene, CDR1 is PRHDT and CDR2 is FYEKMQ (reference sequence).

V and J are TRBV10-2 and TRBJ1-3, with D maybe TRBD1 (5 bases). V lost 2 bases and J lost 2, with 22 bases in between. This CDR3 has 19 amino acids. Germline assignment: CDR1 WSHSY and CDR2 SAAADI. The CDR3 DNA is TGCGCCAGCAGTGAGCCGCACGGGGCGCTCGGGGGGACTGGAAACACCATATATTTT. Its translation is CASSEPHGALGGTGNTIYF.

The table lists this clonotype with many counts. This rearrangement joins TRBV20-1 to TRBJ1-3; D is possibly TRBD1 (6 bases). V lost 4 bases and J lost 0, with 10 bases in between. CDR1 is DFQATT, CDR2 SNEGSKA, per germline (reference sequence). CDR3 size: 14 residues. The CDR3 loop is CSAKRTASGNTIYF. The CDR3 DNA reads TGCAGTGCTAAAAGGACAGCCTCTGGAAACACCATATATTTT.

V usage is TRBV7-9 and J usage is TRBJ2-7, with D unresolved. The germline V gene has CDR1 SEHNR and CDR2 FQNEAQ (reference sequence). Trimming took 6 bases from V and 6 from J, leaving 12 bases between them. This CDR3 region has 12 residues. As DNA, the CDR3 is TGTGCCAGCAGTCAGGCCTGGGCCGAGCAGTACTTC. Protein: CASSQAWAEQYF. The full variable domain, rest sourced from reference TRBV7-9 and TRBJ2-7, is DTGVSQNPRHKITKRGQNVTFRCDPISEHNRLYWYRQTLGQGPEFLTYFQNEAQLEKSRLLSDRFSAERPKGSFSTLEIQRTEQGDSAMYLCASSQAWAEQYFGPGTRLTVT.

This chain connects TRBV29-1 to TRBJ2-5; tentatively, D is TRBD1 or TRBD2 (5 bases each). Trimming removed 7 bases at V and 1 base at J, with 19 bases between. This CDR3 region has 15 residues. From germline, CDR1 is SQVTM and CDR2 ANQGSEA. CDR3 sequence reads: CSGDLRDQGQETQYF. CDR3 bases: TGCAGCGGGGACCTCCGGGACCAAGGCCAAGAGACCCAGTACTTC.

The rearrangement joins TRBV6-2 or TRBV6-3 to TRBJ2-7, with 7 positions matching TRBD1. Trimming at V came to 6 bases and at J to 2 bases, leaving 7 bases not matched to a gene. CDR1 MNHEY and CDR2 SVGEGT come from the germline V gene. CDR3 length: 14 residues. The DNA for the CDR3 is TGTGCCAGCAGGCTACAGGGGTCCACCTACGAGCAGTACTTC. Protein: CASRLQGSTYEQYF.

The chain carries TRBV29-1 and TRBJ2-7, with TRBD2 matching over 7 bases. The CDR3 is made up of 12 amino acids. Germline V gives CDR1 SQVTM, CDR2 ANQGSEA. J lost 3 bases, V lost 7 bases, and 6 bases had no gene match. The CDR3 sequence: CSGGGGIYEQYF. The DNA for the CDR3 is TGCAGCGGGGGCGGGGGAATCTACGAGCAGTACTTC.

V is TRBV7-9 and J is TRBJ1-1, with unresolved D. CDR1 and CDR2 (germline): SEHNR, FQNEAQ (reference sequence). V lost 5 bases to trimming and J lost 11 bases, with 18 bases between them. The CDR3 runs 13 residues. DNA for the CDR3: TGTGCCAGCAGCCCCCCGAGGTACAGTCAGGCTTTCTTT. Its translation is CASSPPRYSQAFF.

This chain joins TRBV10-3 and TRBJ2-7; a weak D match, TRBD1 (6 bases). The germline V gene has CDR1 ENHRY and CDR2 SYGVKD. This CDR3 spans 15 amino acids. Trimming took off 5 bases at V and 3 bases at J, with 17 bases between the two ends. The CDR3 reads CAISRQAQGDYEQYF. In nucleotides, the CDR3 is TGTGCCATCAGTAGACAGGCCCAAGGTGACTACGAGCAGTACTTC.

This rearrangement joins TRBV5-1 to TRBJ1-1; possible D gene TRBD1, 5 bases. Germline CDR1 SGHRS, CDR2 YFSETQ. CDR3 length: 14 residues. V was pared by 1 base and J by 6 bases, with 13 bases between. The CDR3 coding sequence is TGCGCCAGCAGCTTGTCTACAGGAGGGCCTGAAGCTTTCTTT. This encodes CASSLSTGGPEAFF.

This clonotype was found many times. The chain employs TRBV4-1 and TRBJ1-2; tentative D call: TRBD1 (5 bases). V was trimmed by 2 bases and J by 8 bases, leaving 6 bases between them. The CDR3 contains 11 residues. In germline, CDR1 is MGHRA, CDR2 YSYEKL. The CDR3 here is CASSQRGGYTF. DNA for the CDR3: TGCGCCAGCAGCCAAAGGGGCGGCTACACCTTC.

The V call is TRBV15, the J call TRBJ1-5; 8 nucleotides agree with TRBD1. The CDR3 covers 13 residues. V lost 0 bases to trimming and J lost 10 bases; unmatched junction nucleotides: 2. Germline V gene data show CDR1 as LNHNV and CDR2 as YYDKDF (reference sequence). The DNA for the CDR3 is TGTGCCACCAGCAGAGATTCAGGGGGCCCCCAGCATTTT. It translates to CATSRDSGGPQHF.

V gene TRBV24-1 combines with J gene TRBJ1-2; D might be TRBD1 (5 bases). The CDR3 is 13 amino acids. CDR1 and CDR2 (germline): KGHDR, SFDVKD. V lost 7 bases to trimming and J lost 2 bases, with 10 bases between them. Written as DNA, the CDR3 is TGTGCCACCAGAGGGACGGAGAACTATGGCTACACCTTC. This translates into CATRGTENYGYTF.

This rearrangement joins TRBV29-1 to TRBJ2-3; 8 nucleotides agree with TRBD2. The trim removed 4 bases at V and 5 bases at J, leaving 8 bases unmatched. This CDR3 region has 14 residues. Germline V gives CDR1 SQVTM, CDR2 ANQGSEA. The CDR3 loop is CSVVREGHIDTQYF. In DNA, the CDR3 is TGCAGCGTTGTCCGGGAGGGCCATATAGATACGCAGTATTTT.

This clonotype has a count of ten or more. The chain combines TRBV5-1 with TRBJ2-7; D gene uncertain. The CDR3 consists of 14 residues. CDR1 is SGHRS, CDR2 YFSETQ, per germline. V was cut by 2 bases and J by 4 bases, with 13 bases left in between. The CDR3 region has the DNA TGCGCCAGCAGCTTACCCAGGAACACGTACGAGCAGTACTTC. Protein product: CASSLPRNTYEQYF.

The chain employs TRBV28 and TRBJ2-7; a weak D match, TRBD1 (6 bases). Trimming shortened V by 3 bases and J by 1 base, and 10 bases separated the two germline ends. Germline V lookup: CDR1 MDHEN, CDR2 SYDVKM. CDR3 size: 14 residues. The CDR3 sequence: CASSLLGASYEQYF. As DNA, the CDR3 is TGTGCCAGCAGTTTGCTGGGGGCGTCCTACGAGCAGTACTTC.

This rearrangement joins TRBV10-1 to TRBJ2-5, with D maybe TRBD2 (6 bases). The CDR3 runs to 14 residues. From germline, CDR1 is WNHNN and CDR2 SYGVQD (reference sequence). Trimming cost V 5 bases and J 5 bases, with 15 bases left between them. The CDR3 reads CASSFAEGEETQYF. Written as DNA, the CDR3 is TGCGCCAGCAGTTTTGCGGAGGGCGAGGAGACCCAGTACTTC.

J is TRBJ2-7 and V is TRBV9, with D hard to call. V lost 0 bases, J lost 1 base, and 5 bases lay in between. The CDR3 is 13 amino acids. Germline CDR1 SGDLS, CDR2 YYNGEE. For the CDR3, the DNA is TGTGCCAGCAGCGTAGGGTTGTCCTACGAGCAGTACTTC. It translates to CASSVGLSYEQYF. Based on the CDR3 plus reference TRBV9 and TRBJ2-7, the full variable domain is DSGVTQTPKHLITATGQRVTLRCSPRSGDLSVYWYQQSLDQGLQFLIQYYNGEERAKGNILERFSAQQFPDLHSELNLSSLELGDSALYFCASSVGLSYEQYFGPGTRLTVT.

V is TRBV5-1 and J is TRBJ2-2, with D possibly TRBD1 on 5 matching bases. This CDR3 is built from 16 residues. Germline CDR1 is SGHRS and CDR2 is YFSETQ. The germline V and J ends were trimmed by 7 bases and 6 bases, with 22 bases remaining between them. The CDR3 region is CASVPTGTLGAGELFF. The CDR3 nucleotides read TGCGCCAGCGTTCCTACAGGCACACTGGGCGCCGGGGAGCTGTTTTTT.

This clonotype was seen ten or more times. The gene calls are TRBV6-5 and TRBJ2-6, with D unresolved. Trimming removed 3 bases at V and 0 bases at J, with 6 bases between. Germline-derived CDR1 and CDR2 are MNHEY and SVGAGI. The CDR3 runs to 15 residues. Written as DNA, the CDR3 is TGTGCCAGCAGTTATCGGCGCTCTGGGGCCAACGTCCTGACTTTC. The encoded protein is CASSYRRSGANVLTF.

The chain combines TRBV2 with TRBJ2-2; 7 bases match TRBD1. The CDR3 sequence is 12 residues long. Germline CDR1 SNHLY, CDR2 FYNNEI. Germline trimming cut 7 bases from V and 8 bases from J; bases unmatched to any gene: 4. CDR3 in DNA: TGTGCCAGCATGCAGGACAGGGGGGAGCTGTTTTTT. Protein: CASMQDRGELFF.